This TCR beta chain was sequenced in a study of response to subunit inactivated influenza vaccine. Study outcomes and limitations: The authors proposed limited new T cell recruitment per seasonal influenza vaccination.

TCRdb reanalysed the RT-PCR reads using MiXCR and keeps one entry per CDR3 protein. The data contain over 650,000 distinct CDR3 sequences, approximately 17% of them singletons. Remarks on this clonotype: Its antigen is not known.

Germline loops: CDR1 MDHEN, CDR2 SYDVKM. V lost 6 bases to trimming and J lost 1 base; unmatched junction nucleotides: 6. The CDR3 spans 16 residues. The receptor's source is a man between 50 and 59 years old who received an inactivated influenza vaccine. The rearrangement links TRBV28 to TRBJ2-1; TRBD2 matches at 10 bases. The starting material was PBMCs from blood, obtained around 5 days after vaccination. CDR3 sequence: CASRSLAGESYNEQFF. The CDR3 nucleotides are TGTGCCAGCAGATCTCTAGCGGGAGAATCCTACAATGAGCAGTTCTTC.